The rows below give T cell receptor beta chains drawn from one sample of a study of blood T cell repertoires in COVID-19. Profiling relied on immunoSEQ multiplex PCR, and the TCRdb table lists in-frame clones only, not all of them. The data show 400,000 to 500,000 clones, about nine tenths seen once. The sample taken for sequencing was peripheral blood. Every receptor here comes from a woman in her twenties or thirties with active or convalescent COVID-19. The CDR3 runs from the conserved cysteine through the conserved F or W. A D gene is named only where the DNA matches it firmly. Expanded clones get a size class; other rows say once, few or many, or leave the size out.

d_call j_call clone_size v_call cdr3_nt cdr3_aa
TRBD1 TRBJ1-4 . TRBV6-1 TGTGCCAGCAGTGACCGACAGGGGGGTCAGGAAAAACTGTTTTTT CASSDRQGGQEKLFF
TRBD2 TRBJ2-5 once TRBV5-8 TGTGCCAGCAGCTTGGGGGTAGCGGGGGGACAAGAGACCCAGTACTTC CASSLGVAGGQETQYF
. TRBJ2-1 once TRBV29-1 TGCAGCGTGGCCTTGGGTTGGGCAGCTGACAATGAGCAGTTCTTC CSVALGWAADNEQFF
. TRBJ2-7 few TRBV29-1 TGCAGCGTTGCGGCAGGGCCCTACGAGCAGTACTTC CSVAAGPYEQYF
TRBD1 TRBJ2-7 . TRBV6-1 TGTGCCAGCAGTGAATCAGGGGGCTCCTACGAGCAGTACTTC CASSESGGSYEQYF
TRBD2 TRBJ2-3 . TRBV19 TGTGCCAGTAGTATAACTAGCGGGAGTCCAGATACGCAGTATTTT CASSITSGSPDTQYF
. TRBJ1-2 . TRBV7-2 TGTGCCAGCAGCTCCTGGGAGGAGGGGTATGGCTACACCTTC CASSSWEEGYGYTF
TRBD2 TRBJ2-3 . TRBV5-1 TGCGCCAGCAGCCGGAGACTAGCGGCAGTTTCCGTGGGCACAGATACGCAGTATTTT CASSRRLAAVSVGTDTQYF
. TRBJ1-5 . TRBV19 TGTGCCAGTAGTATGAGATCCGGTCAGCCCCAGCATTTT CASSMRSGQPQHF
. TRBJ2-2 . TRBV18 TGTGCCAGCTCACCACGGACAGAGAGCGGGGAGCTGTTTTTT CASSPRTESGELFF
TRBD1 TRBJ1-6 . TRBV25-1 TGTGCCAGCCGATTGGGACAGAATAATTCACCCCTCCACTTT CASRLGQNNSPLHF
. TRBJ1-1 . TRBV14 TGTGCCAGCAGCCAAGATTGGGGGGGATCTGAAGCTTTCTTT CASSQDWGGSEAFF
TRBD1 TRBJ2-5 . TRBV6-6 TGTGCCAGCAGTGCGGACAGGGGGGAGACCCAGTACTTC CASSADRGETQYF
. TRBJ1-1 . TRBV11-2 TGTGCCAGCAGCCTGCAGGGGTACACTGAAGCTTTCTTT CASSLQGYTEAFF
. TRBJ1-4 . TRBV6-6 TGTGCCAGCAGTTATCGCGGGGGGGGTAATGAAAAACTGTTTTTT CASSYRGGGNEKLFF
TRBD2 TRBJ2-5 . TRBV4-1 TGCGCCAGCAGCCAAGACTTCAAGTGGCGGGAGGATGGGGAGACCCAGTACTTC CASSQDFKWREDGETQYF
. TRBJ2-1 . TRBV10-2 TGCGCCACCAGTTTAGGTAGCGCTTACTACAATGAGCAGTTCTTC CATSLGSAYYNEQFF
. TRBJ2-1 . TRBV5-8 TGTGCCAGCAGCTTGAGACGGGACTCCTACAATGAGCAGTTCTTC CASSLRRDSYNEQFF
. TRBJ2-7 . TRBV19 TGTGCCAGCCGGGACTCCGGCTCCTACGAGCAGTACTTC CASRDSGSYEQYF
. TRBJ1-2 . TRBV5-1 TGCGCCAGCAGCTTGGACAGAGCTAACTATGGCTACACCTTC CASSLDRANYGYTF
. TRBJ1-5 . TRBV4-1 TGCGCCAGCAGCCCGGGCGGAGGCAGCAATCAGCCCCAGCATTTT CASSPGGGSNQPQHF
. TRBJ1-2 . TRBV10-3 TGTGCCATCGGAGGGGGGGGTGAACGCGGCTACACCTTC CAIGGGGERGYTF
TRBD2 TRBJ2-1 . TRBV3-1/TRBV3-2 TGTGCCAGCAGCCATAACACCGGGACTAGCGTCGGTGAGCAGTTCTTC CASSHNTGTSVGEQFF
. TRBJ1-5 . TRBV14 TGTGCCAGCAGCCAAGGGGGGGATCAGCCCCAGCATTTT CASSQGGDQPQHF
TRBD2 TRBJ2-1 . TRBV5-8 TGTGCCAGCAGCTTGTCACCGGGACTAGCGACCTACAATGAGCAGTTCTTC CASSLSPGLATYNEQFF
. TRBJ1-4 . TRBV14 TGTGCCAGCAGCCAACTGTATGAAAAACTGTTTTTT CASSQLYEKLFF
TRBD2 TRBJ2-1 . TRBV10-3 TGTGCCACCCTCGGGCGGGCTAGCGGGAGAAGAGATGAGCAGTTCTTC CATLGRASGRRDEQFF
TRBD1 TRBJ2-5 . TRBV5-1 TGCGCCAGCAGCTTGGCCCCGGGACAGGGGGCGCGGGAGACCCAGTACTTC CASSLAPGQGARETQYF